These T cell receptor beta chains were read from a single sample in a study of cytomegalovirus exposure and HLA in healthy donors. Sequencing was performed with immunoSEQ multiplex PCR; in TCRdb, only in-frame clones are kept and a portion is missing. Here the sample spans some 150,000 clones, around 80% being singletons. The source material was PBMCs. Source of these receptors: a man between 18 and 29 years old in good health and CMV-seropositive. Both conserved end residues are trimmed from each CDR3. D genes are given only for firm matches. Clone size appears in some rows only: once, few, many, or a class for an expanded clone.

D | size | J | V | CDR3
TRBD2 | - | TRBJ2-1 | TRBV9 | ASSVSLPGGANNEQF
TRBD1 | once | TRBJ2-1 | TRBV25-1 | ASSEFKGQSRHEQF
TRBD2 | once | TRBJ2-3 | TRBV5-4 | ASSQTPYAGGPDTQY
- | - | TRBJ1-1 | TRBV6-6 | ASSHNTEAF
TRBD1 | - | TRBJ1-5 | TRBV27 | ASSLDRVNQPQH
TRBD1 | - | TRBJ1-3 | TRBV29-1 | SVGQGGNTIY
- | - | TRBJ1-6 | TRBV5-8 | ASSLYRSIYNSPLH
- | - | TRBJ2-7 | TRBV2 | ASTGHETYEQY
TRBD2 | - | TRBJ2-5 | TRBV11-2 | ASSFEVSSGVQETQY
TRBD1 | - | TRBJ2-7 | TRBV5-1 | ASSLQGADEQY
TRBD2 | - | TRBJ2-6 | TRBV13 | ASSLESGMRSGANVLT
- | - | TRBJ2-3 | TRBV4-3 | ASSQVAGRTDTQY
- | - | TRBJ2-2 | TRBV18 | ASSPLGQLNTGELF
- | - | TRBJ2-7 | TRBV20-1 | SARGSYEQY
TRBD2 | - | TRBJ2-3 | TRBV29-1 | SGASGGLTDTQY
TRBD1 | - | TRBJ1-1 | TRBV4-3 | ASSRNSYRGRGTEAF
- | - | TRBJ2-7 | TRBV7-8 | ASKLSRVVHEQY
- | - | TRBJ1-2 | TRBV5-5 | ASSLGQSVYGYT
- | - | TRBJ1-1 | TRBV19 | ASSRGQWNTEAF
TRBD1 | - | TRBJ1-3 | TRBV18 | ASSPRQGEWNTIY
- | - | TRBJ1-6 | TRBV27 | ASSSRTVTDNSPLH
- | - | TRBJ1-5 | TRBV7-6 | ASSEYGKGRQPQH